The TCR beta chain described here comes from a study of T cell changes during pregnancy in multiple sclerosis. Germline V lookup: CDR1 SGHAT, CDR2 FQNNGV. This CDR3 region has 15 residues. Trimming took 6 bases from V and 6 from J, leaving 21 bases between them. The repertoire was sequenced with immunoSEQ multiplex PCR; TCRdb's copy has only in-frame clones and lacks some. The sample includes about 44,000 clones, approximately 92% of them seen just once. The TCR sequence derives from a female donor with multiple sclerosis, enrolled in a pregnancy study. J is TRBJ2-7 and V is TRBV11-2; possible D gene TRBD2, 5 bases. Sequenced here: CD4+ T cells from peripheral blood mononuclear cells, sampled before pregnancy. In DNA, the CDR3 is TGTGCCAGCAGTTTGAGGGATATTCAAAGTAGCGAGCAGTACTTC. Translated, it gives CASSLRDIQSSEQYF.